The rows below give T cell receptor beta chains drawn from one sample of a study of blood T cells in healthy people across ages. TCRdb re-analysed the 5' RACE reads in MiXCR, keeping a single row per CDR3 protein. The table shows about a million distinct CDR3 sequences, with roughly two fifths occurring only once. The sample comprised blood. All receptors come from a man aged 18-30 years in good health. Each CDR3 is given with its conserved first and last residue. The D gene is left open where the match is weak. Clone size appears in some rows only: once, few, many, or a class for an expanded clone.

v_gene	d_gene	abundance	j_gene	CDR3aa	CDR3nt
TRBV10-3	-	few	TRBJ1-6	CAISEGDGSSYNSPLHF	TGTGCCATCAGTGAAGGAGACGGGAGCTCCTATAATTCACCCCTCCACTTT
TRBV4-2	-	once	TRBJ2-2	CASTQGWNTGELFF	TGTGCCAGCACCCAAGGGTGGAACACCGGGGAGCTGTTTTTT
TRBV2	TRBD1	-	TRBJ1-2	CASVLRTGYGYTF	TGTGCCAGCGTCCTTCGGACAGGCTATGGCTACACCTTC
TRBV4-1	-	few	TRBJ1-5	CASSQVLSVVGSQPQHF	TGCGCCAGCAGCCAAGTACTCTCGGTCGTGGGAAGTCAGCCCCAGCATTTT
TRBV3-1	-	-	TRBJ1-2	CASSRLDGYTF	TGTGCCAGCAGCCGCCTTGATGGCTACACCTTC
TRBV6-2/TRBV6-3	TRBD2	-	TRBJ2-3	CASSYSPGTTFYTDTQYF	TGTGCCAGCAGCTACAGTCCCGGGACTACTTTCTACACAGATACGCAGTATTTT
TRBV12-3/TRBV12-4	-	-	TRBJ1-5	CASSFGERAQPQHF	TGTGCCAGCAGTTTTGGTGAGCGTGCCCAGCCCCAGCATTTT
TRBV30	-	-	TRBJ1-2	CAWSDKTPRLGYTF	TGTGCCTGGAGTGACAAGACGCCACGTTTGGGCTACACCTTC
TRBV4-3	-	many	TRBJ2-3	CASSQGVGNTDTQYF	TGCGCCAGCAGCCAAGGGGTCGGTAACACAGATACGCAGTATTTT
TRBV7-3	-	few	TRBJ2-6	CASSTGTGANVLTF	TGTGCCAGCAGTACAGGGACTGGGGCCAACGTCCTGACTTTC
TRBV20-1	-	-	TRBJ2-1	CSARDASTTPNEQFF	TGCAGTGCTAGAGATGCCAGCACGACCCCCAATGAGCAGTTCTTC
TRBV7-2	-	few	TRBJ2-7	CASSLVVRGFSYNEQYF	TGTGCCAGCAGCTTAGTAGTCCGGGGGTTCTCCTACAATGAGCAGTACTTC
TRBV12-3/TRBV12-4	-	few	TRBJ1-4	CASSLFFGRDSEKLFF	TGTGCCAGCAGTTTATTTTTTGGGAGGGACTCTGAAAAACTGTTTTTT
TRBV7-6	-	-	TRBJ2-7	CASSLAQNNEQYF	TGTGCCAGCAGCTTAGCCCAGAACAATGAGCAGTACTTC
TRBV5-6	TRBD1	-	TRBJ1-4	CASSATGRGEKLFF	TGTGCCAGCAGCGCGACAGGGAGAGGTGAAAAACTGTTTTTT
TRBV20-1	-	-	TRBJ1-1	CSAPPGRSWNTEAFF	TGCAGTGCTCCCCCGGGCCGAAGCTGGAACACTGAAGCTTTCTTT
TRBV5-1	-	-	TRBJ2-3	CASSLATEVLRGDTQYF	TGCGCCAGCAGCTTGGCCACCGAGGTTTTACGGGGAGATACGCAGTATTTT
TRBV5-5	-	few	TRBJ1-1	CASSLLLQNTEAFF	TGTGCCAGCAGCCTGCTGCTACAGAACACTGAAGCTTTCTTT
TRBV7-9	-	few	TRBJ1-2	CASSFTRGYGYTF	TGTGCCAGCAGCTTTACGAGGGGCTATGGCTACACCTTC
TRBV4-3	TRBD1	-	TRBJ1-2	CASSKRDRGIGGYTF	TGCGCCAGCAGCAAACGGGACAGGGGAATCGGAGGCTACACCTTC
TRBV29-1	TRBD1	-	TRBJ1-2	CSARQGGGSGYTF	TGCAGCGCGCGACAGGGGGGAGGGAGCGGCTACACCTTC
TRBV5-1	-	-	TRBJ2-1	CASSFADRNHNEQFF	TGCGCCAGCAGCTTTGCCGACAGAAATCACAATGAGCAGTTCTTC
TRBV5-1	TRBD1	few	TRBJ2-7	CASSLQQGMGEQYF	TGCGCCAGCAGCTTGCAACAGGGGATGGGCGAGCAGTACTTC
TRBV20-1	TRBD1	-	TRBJ1-5	CSARDRQGGQPQHF	TGCAGTGCTAGAGACCGACAGGGTGGTCAGCCCCAGCATTTT
TRBV29-1	-	many	TRBJ1-2	CSVEDYGNGYTF	TGCAGCGTTGAAGATTATGGAAATGGCTACACCTTC
TRBV20-1	TRBD2	-	TRBJ2-7	CSARDLLTSGAYNEQYF	TGCAGTGCTAGAGATCTGCTAACTAGCGGGGCCTACAATGAGCAGTACTTC
TRBV5-1	-	-	TRBJ2-3	CASSLSREGTDTQYF	TGCGCCAGCAGCTTGAGCAGGGAAGGCACAGATACGCAGTATTTT
TRBV7-2	TRBD2	-	TRBJ2-4	CASSLAGRENIRYF	TGTGCCAGCAGCTTAGCGGGGAGGGAAAACATTCGGTACTTC
TRBV7-9	TRBD1	-	TRBJ1-1	CASSTTGAEVNTEAFF	TGTGCCAGCAGCACGACAGGGGCTGAGGTGAACACTGAAGCTTTCTTT
TRBV4-3	-	-	TRBJ1-4	CASSQLPLGGETHFKEEKLFF	TGCGCCAGCAGCCAACTTCCCCTGGGAGGGGAGACTCATTTCAAAGAGGAAAAACTGTTTTTT
TRBV12-3/TRBV12-4	-	-	TRBJ2-1	CASTLKSNNEQFF	TGTGCCAGCACTTTAAAGTCGAACAATGAGCAGTTCTTC
TRBV27	TRBD1	-	TRBJ1-1	CASSPRTGRDTEAFF	TGTGCCAGCAGCCCCCGGACAGGGAGGGACACTGAAGCTTTCTTT